This entry is about one T cell receptor (beta chain). Antigen: not known. This record comes from a study of T cells in narcolepsy. Study-wide context: Patients with NT1 or NT2 and healthy control donors were enrolled.

The germline V gene encodes CDR1 MGHRA and CDR2 YSYEKL. V was cut by 4 bases and J by 1 base, with 14 bases left in between. CDR3 length equals 16 residues. Sequencing was performed with immunoSEQ multiplex PCR; in TCRdb, only in-frame clones are kept and a portion is missing. Of approximately 38,000 clones listed, about nine tenths are singletons. Study-level findings and limits: Autoreactive clone sequences were missing from some blood memory CD4+ repertoires. Autoreactive HCRT-specific and TRIB2-specific clonotypes were marked in same-patient CSF-versus-blood CD4+ comparisons. Healthy controls reportedly lacked the autoreactive clonotypes serially found in patients' blood.

The gene calls are TRBV4-1 and TRBJ1-5; no definite D call. The sequenced sample consisted of CD45RA- memory CD4+ T cells from PBMCs. This clonotype was sampled from a human donor with narcolepsy. The CDR3 is CASSLGSGDSNQPQHF. The CDR3 DNA follows: TGCGCCAGCAGCCTAGGTTCGGGTGACAGCAATCAGCCCCAGCATTTT.